This entry lists 24 T cell receptor beta chains sequenced from one sample in a study of CD4 T cells in relation to SARS-CoV-2 and coronaviruses. The repertoire was sequenced with immunoSEQ multiplex PCR; TCRdb's copy has only in-frame clones and lacks some. The table has 35,000 to 40,000 clones, approximately 83% seen once. The source material was memory CD4+ T cells from PBMCs. These receptor sequences come from an adult with COVID-19.

V usage is TRBV19 and J usage is TRBJ2-3; D might be TRBD2 (6 bases). Germline V gene data show CDR1 as LNHDA and CDR2 as SQIVND (reference sequence). The CDR3 has 15 residues. Trimming cost V 3 bases and J 0 bases, with 10 bases left between them. The chain's CDR3 is CASSIRRGSTDTQYF. CDR3 in DNA: TGTGCCAGTAGTATTCGTCGGGGGAGCACAGATACGCAGTATTTT.

The chain is built from TRBV13 and TRBJ2-3; D is uncertain. The V end was cut by 2 bases, the J end by 3 bases, with 9 bases between. CDR1 and CDR2 (germline): PRHDT, FYEKMQ (reference sequence). This CDR3 comprises 14 residues. The CDR3 nucleotides are TGTGCCAGCAGCTTATCCCGCCGGACAGATACGCAGTATTTT. Amino acid sequence: CASSLSRRTDTQYF.

The chain has TRBV30 and TRBJ1-6; D not certain. The CDR3 loop spans 13 amino acids. The V and J ends lost 0 bases and 5 bases respectively, with 5 bases between them. CDR1 GTSNPN and CDR2 SVGIG come from the germline V gene (reference sequence). The CDR3 loop reads CAWSVADNSPLHF. DNA of the CDR3: TGTGCCTGGAGTGTGGCAGATAATTCACCCCTCCACTTT.

The table lists this clone with a few counts. The rearrangement joins TRBV7-7 to TRBJ2-5, with a possible D match to TRBD2 (6 bases). V shed 3 bases and J shed 2 bases, with 13 bases lying between them. Germline V gives CDR1 SSHAT, CDR2 FNYEAQ (reference sequence). The CDR3 extends over 15 amino acids. CDR3 loop: CASSFWAGGQETQYF. CDR3 sequence (DNA): TGTGCCAGCAGCTTTTGGGCAGGAGGGCAAGAGACCCAGTACTTC.

The chain has TRBV9 and TRBJ2-1, with 7 bases fitting TRBD2. Unmatched junction bases numbered 3, after V lost 3 bases and J lost 0 bases. This CDR3 has 15 residues. Germline V gives CDR1 SGDLS, CDR2 YYNGEE. For the CDR3, the DNA is TGTGCCAGCAGCGCTAGCGGAGTCTCCTACAATGAGCAGTTCTTC. It encodes CASSASGVSYNEQFF.

The rearrangement joins TRBV5-4 to TRBJ2-4, with TRBD2 matching 9 bases. CDR1 is SGHNT and CDR2 is YYREEE in the germline V gene (reference sequence). V shed 7 bases and J 6 bases; nucleotides not matched to a gene: 8. CDR3 size: 14 residues. The CDR3: CASALAGDRNIQYF. The CDR3 DNA reads TGTGCCAGCGCCTTAGCGGGAGACCGAAACATTCAGTACTTC.

On this clone: Other DNA sequences in this sample translate to the same CDR3. For the CDR3, the DNA is TGCGCCAGCAGTCTAAACTTGTTAGAGACCCAGTACTTC. Its protein is CASSLNLLETQYF. The chain joins TRBV5-1 to TRBJ2-5; D uncertain. This CDR3 contains 13 residues. Trimming cost V 5 bases and J 4 bases, with 12 bases left between them. CDR1 and CDR2 (germline): SGHRS, YFSETQ.

The CDR3 DNA reads as TGTGCCACCAGCAGACGAGAGGGGTATTCTCGAGGTGGCTACACCTTC. Translated, it gives CATSRREGYSRGGYTF. V and J are TRBV15 and TRBJ1-2; possibly TRBD1 for D (5 bases). Germline V gene lookup returns CDR1 LNHNV and CDR2 YYDKDF (reference sequence). This CDR3 contains 16 residues. Deletions cut 2 bases from V and 7 bases from J, with 20 bases between.

This clone was detected only once. The chain joins TRBV19 to TRBJ2-2; tentative D call: TRBD2 (6 bases). The germline gives CDR1 LNHDA, CDR2 SQIVND (reference sequence). V lost 5 bases, J lost 7 bases, and 26 bases lay in between. The CDR3 has 18 residues. The CDR3 DNA is TGTGCCAGTAGTTGGCCCGGTGCAAGGGGAGGTTGGCACGGGGAGCTGTTTTTT. Protein sequence: CASSWPGARGGWHGELFF.

The chain is built from TRBV28 and TRBJ2-7; D may correspond to TRBD1 or TRBD2 (6 bases each). Germline V gives CDR1 MDHEN, CDR2 SYDVKM. Between the trimmed V and J ends, which lost 3 bases and 3 bases, there was a span of 21 bases. The CDR3 is 17 amino acids. For the CDR3, the DNA is TGTGCCAGCAGTTTGGGGGGCCGTAGGAGAGGACTCTACGAGCAGTACTTC. Amino acids: CASSLGGRRRGLYEQYF.

The V call is TRBV28, the J call TRBJ2-3; tentative D call: TRBD2 (6 bases). Trimming pared 8 bases from V and 6 bases from J, leaving 21 bases between. CDR3 length equals 15 residues. Germline CDR1 MDHEN, CDR2 SYDVKM. The CDR3 reads CASDINSGPPDTQYF. CDR3 nucleotide sequence: TGTGCCAGCGATATCAATAGCGGACCTCCGGATACGCAGTATTTT.

The gene calls are TRBV12-3 or TRBV12-4 and TRBJ1-1, with D possibly matching TRBD1 (6 bases). The CDR3 contains 13 residues. Between the trimmed V and J ends, which lost 6 bases and 4 bases, there was a span of 12 bases. The CDR3 nucleotides are TGTGCCAGCAGCCGGGGGGCGGCCACTGAAGCTTTCTTT. Translation gives CASSRGAATEAFF.

This chain uses TRBV5-1 with TRBJ2-7; 8 nucleotides line up with TRBD2. The CDR3 extends over 14 amino acids. Per germline, CDR1 SGHRS and CDR2 YFSETQ. Losses at the gene ends were 4 bases for V and 11 bases for J; bases not matched to a gene: 14. The DNA of the CDR3 is TGCGCCAGCAGCAGAAGCGGGAGTGGGACTTATAAGTACTTC. Protein: CASSRSGSGTYKYF.

V usage is TRBV10-3 and J usage is TRBJ1-1, with D possibly matching TRBD1 (5 bases). V was shortened by 11 bases and J by 6 bases, with 13 bases between the two germline ends. The CDR3 consists of 11 residues. Germline V CDR1 and CDR2: ENHRY, SYGVKD. Here the CDR3 DNA reads TGTGCCGGGCGGGGCAGCGCTGAAGCTTTCTTT. Its protein product is CAGRGSAEAFF.

This chain connects TRBV5-6 to TRBJ1-3; no clear D gene. V gave up 4 bases and J gave up 4 bases, with 18 bases separating them. CDR3 length: 16 residues. Germline lookup yields CDR1 SGHDT and CDR2 YYEEEE. CDR3 sequence: CASSPSDGLRGNTIYF. DNA for the CDR3: TGTGCCAGCAGCCCCTCGGACGGCTTGAGGGGAAACACCATATATTTT.

The chain joins TRBV7-8 to TRBJ1-5, with 9 bases fitting TRBD1. This CDR3 comprises 16 residues. Germline-derived CDR1 and CDR2 are SGHVS and FQNEAQ. After removal of 5 bases from V and 5 bases from J, the junction contained 10 bases not matched to a gene. The CDR3: CASSGAGQGWDQPQHF. CDR3 bases: TGTGCCAGCAGCGGAGCCGGACAGGGGTGGGATCAGCCCCAGCATTTT.

This clone was picked up one time. The genes are TRBV7-9 and TRBJ2-1; D gene unclear. The CDR3 length is 11 residues. CDR1 is SEHNR and CDR2 is FQNEAQ in the germline V gene (reference sequence). Trimming cost V 1 base and J 15 bases, with 10 bases left between them. The CDR3 here is CASSLVGYPFF. In nucleotides, the CDR3 is TGTGCCAGCAGCTTAGTGGGATACCCGTTCTTC.

The chain recombines TRBV5-1 with TRBJ2-1; 9 bases are shared with TRBD1. The CDR3 spans 16 residues. Trimming removed 4 bases from V and 3 bases from J; junction bases left unmatched: 8. Germline loops: CDR1 SGHRS, CDR2 YFSETQ. CDR3 sequence reads: CASSPGGTGNYNEQFF. CDR3 nucleotides: TGCGCCAGCAGCCCCGGTGGGACAGGGAACTACAATGAGCAGTTCTTC.

This sequence joins TRBV7-2 and TRBJ2-2; no reliable D call. The V end was cut by 1 base, the J end by 5 bases, with 8 bases between. Looked up from germline, CDR1 is SGHTA and CDR2 is FQGNSA. The CDR3 has 14 amino acids. The CDR3, as DNA: TGTGCCAGCAGCTTAGAATCCGTTACCGGGGAGCTGTTTTTT. Translation: CASSLESVTGELFF. Based on the CDR3 plus reference TRBV7-2 and TRBJ2-2, the full variable domain is GAGVSQSPSNKVTEKGKDVELRCDPISGHTALYWYRQSLGQGLEFLIYFQGNSAPDKSGLPSDRFSAERTGGSVSTLTIQRTQQEDSAVYLCASSLESVTGELFFGEGSRLTVL.

The chain uses TRBV28 and TRBJ1-6; D perhaps matches TRBD1 (5 bases). The CDR3 is 15 residues long. The V gene lost 1 base and the J gene lost 5 bases, with 9 bases spanning the gap. From germline, CDR1 is MDHEN and CDR2 SYDVKM. The CDR3 loop reads CASSLLGGDNSPLHF. CDR3 sequence (DNA): TGTGCCAGCAGTTTATTAGGAGGGGATAATTCACCCCTCCACTTT.

The V call is TRBV9, the J call TRBJ1-1; D gene uncertain. The CDR3 covers 16 residues. Germline assignment: CDR1 SGDLS and CDR2 YYNGEE. V gave up 3 bases and J gave up 1 base, with 16 bases separating them. Written as DNA, the CDR3 is TGTGCCAGCAGCGCCAGAGCTGACGGGCGGAACACTGAAGCTTTCTTT. Protein product: CASSARADGRNTEAFF.

The rearrangement links TRBV18 to TRBJ2-7; D might be TRBD2 (7 bases). The length of the CDR3 is 14 residues. V lost 3 bases and J lost 2, with 11 bases in between. CDR1 KGHSH and CDR2 LQKENI come from the germline V gene. In DNA form, the CDR3 reads TGTGCCAGCTCACCCGGGGGGCGACCCTACGAGCAGTACTTC. Amino acids: CASSPGGRPYEQYF.

The J gene is TRBJ1-5, the V gene TRBV7-9, with D maybe TRBD1 (6 bases). Trimming stripped 2 bases from V and 9 bases from J, with 11 bases between. CDR1 and CDR2 from the germline V gene are SEHNR and FQNEAQ (reference sequence). The CDR3 has 13 residues. The CDR3 DNA follows: TGTGCCAGCAGCTTACAGGGGATCGGGCCCCAGCATTTT. Its translation is CASSLQGIGPQHF.

This clone was seen just once. The chain is built from TRBV27 and TRBJ2-7, with a weak D call TRBD2 (6 bases). Germline CDR1 is MNHEY and CDR2 is SMNVEV (reference sequence). V lost 4 bases and J lost 5, with 12 bases in between. There are 13 residues in the CDR3. CDR3 loop: CASSYSAGDEQYF. For the CDR3, the DNA is TGTGCCAGCAGTTACTCAGCGGGCGACGAGCAGTACTTC.